A single sample is the source of the 2 T cell receptor beta chains below, sequenced in a study of tumor-infiltrating lymphocytes in primary liver carcinoma. The study co-extracted DNA and RNA from around 20-30 mg of unsorted bulk tissue. cDNA specific to TCR beta was made from 500 to 650 ng of total RNA, with a constant-region primer employed for priming. Investigators got TCR beta libraries out of three nested multiplex PCR rounds, done with slightly modified ARM-PCR. Running 9 to 10 cycles apiece, the first two PCR rounds relied on TRBV1-TRBV30 forward primers together with a C-beta reverse primer. TCRdb fed the multiplex PCR reads into MiXCR, producing one record per CDR3 protein. The data hold approximately 190,000 distinct CDR3 sequences, with around 81% observed a single time. The sequenced sample consisted of tumor tissue from primary liver carcinoma. These TCRs come from a man in his forties with primary liver carcinoma and hepatitis B virus infection.

Concerning this clonotype itself: A junction boundary mismatches the germline segment, possibly from a read error. The chain recombines TRBV29-1 with TRBJ2-2, with D possibly called TRBD1 or TRBD2 (5 bases each). The CDR3 has 14 residues. The germline CDR1 and CDR2 sequences are SQVTM and ANQGSEA. The CDR3 sequence is CNVLGLGPTGELFF. DNA of the CDR3: TGCAACGTTCTCGGTCTGGGACCCACCGGGGAGCTGTTTTTT.

This chain uses TRBV7-3 with TRBJ2-2, with 14 positions matching TRBD2. CDR3 length: 19 residues. Trimming took 0 bases from V and 1 from J; bases not matched to a gene: 4. The germline CDR1 and CDR2 sequences are SGHTA and FQGTGA. CDR3 bases: TGTGCCAGCAGCTTAACCGGGGGGACTAGCGGGGGGAACACCGGGGAGCTGTTTTTT. It is translated as CASSLTGGTSGGNTGELFF.